Listed below are T cell receptor beta chains from one sample, sequenced in a study of blood T cell repertoires in COVID-19. Measured with immunoSEQ multiplex PCR; TCRdb has only the in-frame clones, and not every one. Of about 370,000 clones listed, just under 90% are singletons. The material sequenced was PBMCs or T cells enriched from blood (not recorded which). Receptors originate from a woman aged 25 to 39 who had recovered from COVID-19. CDR3s include the opening cysteine and the closing phenylalanine or tryptophan. The D gene is left open where the match is weak. Clone sizes are given selectively: once, few, many, or a class where the clone is expanded.

abundance	v_gene	j_gene	d_gene	CDR3aa	CDR3nt
few	TRBV28	TRBJ2-6	.	CASSFANSGANVLTF	TGTGCCAGCAGTTTCGCGAACTCTGGGGCCAACGTCCTGACTTTC
.	TRBV3-1/TRBV3-2	TRBJ1-1	TRBD1	CASSRSNRGTAFF	TGTGCCAGCAGCAGAAGCAACAGGGGCACGGCTTTCTTT
.	TRBV28	TRBJ2-7	.	CASSLTDSRSEQYF	TGTGCCAGCAGTTTAACCGACTCCCGATCCGAGCAGTACTTC
.	TRBV28	TRBJ2-1	TRBD2	CASSAGTSYNEQFF	TGTGCCAGCAGTGCCGGGACTAGCTACAATGAGCAGTTCTTC
.	TRBV30	TRBJ1-6	.	CAWSPGTSPLHF	TGTGCCTGGAGCCCAGGTACTTCACCCCTCCACTTT
.	TRBV11-3	TRBJ2-1	.	CASSLQATAYNEQFF	TGTGCCAGCAGCTTACAAGCGACAGCGTACAATGAGCAGTTCTTC
.	TRBV7-9	TRBJ2-1	.	CASSLVGAGGGANEQFF	TGTGCCAGCAGCTTAGTTGGAGCGGGCGGAGGAGCTAATGAGCAGTTCTTC
.	TRBV7-9	TRBJ2-1	TRBD1	CASSLRGPRGQAREQFF	TGTGCCAGCAGCTTAAGGGGCCCCCGGGGACAGGCCCGAGAGCAGTTCTTC
once	TRBV9	TRBJ1-6	.	CASSVESGMHNSPLHF	TGTGCCAGCAGCGTAGAATCGGGGATGCATAATTCACCCCTCCACTTT
.	TRBV7-9	TRBJ1-1	.	CASSAWATNTEAFF	TGTGCCAGCAGCGCTTGGGCAACGAACACTGAAGCTTTCTTT
.	TRBV3-1/TRBV3-2	TRBJ2-1	.	CASSQGGSVRASQFF	TGTGCCAGCAGCCAGGGGGGATCGGTCAGGGCTTCGCAGTTCTTC
once	TRBV30	TRBJ1-6	TRBD1	CAWCNSGGPYHF	TGTGCCTGGTGCAATTCAGGGGGTCCCTACCACTTT
.	TRBV5-1	TRBJ2-2	TRBD1	CASSLTGGGIGELFF	TGCGCCAGCAGCTTGACAGGGGGCGGTATCGGGGAGCTGTTTTTT
.	TRBV27	TRBJ1-1	TRBD1	CASRKGASNTEAFF	TGTGCCAGCAGGAAGGGGGCGAGTAACACTGAAGCTTTCTTT
.	TRBV6-5	TRBJ1-2	.	CASTPTGSLYGYTF	TGTGCCAGCACCCCTACAGGGTCTCTCTATGGCTACACCTTC
.	TRBV28	TRBJ2-1	TRBD1	CASRYRQGSIYNEQFF	TGTGCCAGCAGATATCGACAGGGATCCATCTACAATGAGCAGTTCTTC
.	TRBV7-9	TRBJ1-4	.	CASSTRQATNEKLFF	TGTGCCAGCAGCACGAGACAGGCAACTAATGAAAAACTGTTTTTT
.	TRBV7-6	TRBJ2-7	TRBD1	CASSDPLRDRTYEQYF	TGTGCCAGCAGCGACCCGCTCCGGGACAGGACTTACGAGCAGTACTTC
once	TRBV9	TRBJ2-2	.	CASSLGTSNTGELFF	TGTGCCAGCAGCCTCGGGACTTCTAACACCGGGGAGCTGTTTTTT
.	TRBV28	TRBJ1-3	TRBD1	CASSPDRGGAGNTIYF	TGTGCCAGCAGCCCCGACAGGGGGGGTGCTGGAAACACCATATATTTT
.	TRBV4-1	TRBJ2-5	.	CASSQDLAEGGETQYF	TGCGCCAGCAGCCAAGATCTAGCGGAGGGGGGAGAGACCCAGTACTTC
.	TRBV7-9	TRBJ1-1	TRBD1	CASSMGQGRLFDTEAFF	TGTGCCAGCAGCATGGGACAGGGGAGGCTGTTTGACACTGAAGCTTTCTTT
.	TRBV9	TRBJ1-1	.	CASSVANTEAFF	TGTGCCAGCAGCGTAGCTAATACTGAAGCTTTCTTT
.	TRBV11-2	TRBJ1-1	TRBD1	CASSPQSTGINTEAFF	TGTGCCAGCAGCCCTCAATCGACAGGGATAAACACTGAAGCTTTCTTT
.	TRBV30	TRBJ1-2	.	CAWSQQSGGYTF	TGTGCCTGGAGTCAGCAGTCAGGCGGCTACACCTTC
.	TRBV5-1	TRBJ1-1	TRBD1	CASSPGQSNTEAFF	TGCGCCAGCAGTCCGGGACAGTCGAACACTGAAGCTTTCTTT
.	TRBV7-9	TRBJ2-4	.	CASSLGAMSGKNIQYF	TGTGCCAGCAGCTTGGGGGCAATGAGCGGAAAAAACATTCAGTACTTC
.	TRBV7-3	TRBJ2-5	TRBD1	CASSPGTGIQETQYF	TGTGCCAGCAGCCCCGGGACAGGGATCCAAGAGACCCAGTACTTC
.	TRBV3-1/TRBV3-2	TRBJ1-1	.	CASSQDWGDTEAFF	TGTGCCAGCAGCCAAGATTGGGGGGACACTGAAGCTTTCTTT
.	TRBV10-3	TRBJ2-1	TRBD2	CAISGTSRNNEQFF	TGTGCCATCAGTGGGACTAGTAGGAACAATGAGCAGTTCTTC
.	TRBV9	TRBJ2-1	TRBD2	CASSVAGLAGGSSYNEQFF	TGTGCCAGCAGCGTAGCTGGGTTAGCGGGGGGGAGCTCCTACAATGAGCAGTTCTTC
.	TRBV28	TRBJ1-2	TRBD1	CASSDRGANYGYTF	TGTGCCAGCAGCGACAGGGGAGCTAACTATGGCTACACCTTC
.	TRBV12-5	TRBJ2-5	TRBD2	CASGSNSGGQETQYF	TGTGCTAGTGGTTCAAATAGCGGGGGACAAGAGACCCAGTACTTC
.	TRBV7-2	TRBJ1-5	TRBD1	CASSPTGVSNQPQHF	TGTGCCAGCAGCCCGACAGGGGTTAGCAATCAGCCCCAGCATTTT
.	TRBV7-9	TRBJ1-2	.	CASSAAGNYGYTF	TGTGCCAGCAGCGCCGCAGGGAACTATGGCTACACCTTC
.	TRBV10-3	TRBJ1-3	TRBD1	CATAGTGVGNTIYF	TGTGCCACCGCCGGGACAGGGGTAGGAAACACCATATATTTT
.	TRBV30	TRBJ1-5	TRBD1	CAWSVGTGNQPQHF	TGTGCCTGGAGTGTAGGGACAGGGAATCAGCCCCAGCATTTT
.	TRBV11-2	TRBJ2-7	.	CASSVIKTGGTATLYEQYF	TGTGCCAGCAGCGTAATCAAAACTGGGGGGACAGCCACCCTCTACGAGCAGTACTTC
once	TRBV10-3	TRBJ2-1	TRBD1	CAIWTGTSSVEQFF	TGTGCCATTTGGACAGGGACGAGTAGTGTTGAGCAGTTCTTC
few	TRBV7-9	TRBJ1-1	.	CASSLGRRVEAFF	TGTGCCAGCAGCTTAGGGAGGCGCGTTGAAGCTTTCTTT
.	TRBV2	TRBJ1-6	TRBD1	CASRTGGWSPLHF	TGTGCCAGCAGGACAGGGGGTTGGTCACCCCTCCACTTT
few	TRBV18	TRBJ2-7	TRBD1	CASSPPRDRDEQYF	TGTGCCAGCTCACCACCAAGGGACAGGGACGAGCAGTACTTC
.	TRBV2	TRBJ1-1	.	CASNEGGDTEAFF	TGTGCCAGCAATGAGGGGGGGGACACTGAAGCTTTCTTT
.	TRBV9	TRBJ1-4	.	CASSVGGFLASEKLFF	TGTGCCAGCAGCGTAGGGGGATTCTTAGCTAGCGAAAAACTGTTTTTT
.	TRBV12-3/TRBV12-4	TRBJ1-3	.	CASTYSSGNTIYF	TGTGCCAGCACCTACAGTAGTGGAAACACCATATATTTT
.	TRBV6-5	TRBJ1-2	TRBD1	CASSQIRDRRSGYTF	TGTGCCAGCAGCCAGATCCGGGACAGGAGGAGTGGCTACACCTTC
once	TRBV27	TRBJ1-1	.	CASSRERAEAFF	TGTGCCAGCAGCCGAGAGAGGGCTGAAGCTTTCTTT
once	TRBV9	TRBJ2-2	TRBD2	CASSVGTSGNWYTGELFF	TGTGCCAGCAGCGTGGGGACTAGCGGGAATTGGTACACCGGGGAGCTGTTTTTT
.	TRBV10-3	TRBJ2-1	TRBD2	CAISPGTMNNEQFF	TGTGCCATCAGCCCCGGGACTATGAACAATGAGCAGTTCTTC
.	TRBV3-1/TRBV3-2	TRBJ2-5	.	CASSQGWLHQETQYF	TGTGCCAGCAGCCAAGGATGGCTGCACCAAGAGACCCAGTACTTC
once	TRBV18	TRBJ2-7	TRBD1	CASSPSDRLSYEQYF	TGTGCCAGCTCACCATCGGACAGGTTGAGTTACGAGCAGTACTTC
.	TRBV7-3	TRBJ2-1	TRBD2	CASSPIAGGYYNEQFF	TGTGCCAGCAGCCCTATAGCGGGAGGGTATTACAATGAGCAGTTCTTC